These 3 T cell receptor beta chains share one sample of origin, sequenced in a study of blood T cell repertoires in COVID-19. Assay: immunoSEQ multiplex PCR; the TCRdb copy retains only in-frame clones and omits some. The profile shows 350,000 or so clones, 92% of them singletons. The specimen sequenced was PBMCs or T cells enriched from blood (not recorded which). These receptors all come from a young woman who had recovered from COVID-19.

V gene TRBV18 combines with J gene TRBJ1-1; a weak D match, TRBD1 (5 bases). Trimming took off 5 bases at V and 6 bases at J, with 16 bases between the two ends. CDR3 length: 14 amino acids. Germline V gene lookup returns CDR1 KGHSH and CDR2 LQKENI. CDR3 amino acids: CASSSNPGRAEAFF. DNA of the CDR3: TGTGCCAGCTCATCGAATCCGGGCAGGGCTGAAGCTTTCTTT.

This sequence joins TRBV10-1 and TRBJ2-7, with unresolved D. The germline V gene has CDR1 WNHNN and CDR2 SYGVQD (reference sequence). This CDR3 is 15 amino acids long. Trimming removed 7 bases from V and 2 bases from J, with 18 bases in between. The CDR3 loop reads CASTLPRVHPYEQYF. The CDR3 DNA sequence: TGCGCCAGCACCCTGCCCCGGGTCCACCCCTACGAGCAGTACTTC.

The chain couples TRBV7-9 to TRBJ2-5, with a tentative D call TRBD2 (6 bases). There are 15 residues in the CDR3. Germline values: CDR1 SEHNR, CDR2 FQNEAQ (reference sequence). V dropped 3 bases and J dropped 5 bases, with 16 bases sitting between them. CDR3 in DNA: TGTGCCAGCAGCTTTGGTAGTAGCGGAGGGGAGACCCAGTACTTC. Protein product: CASSFGSSGGETQYF.